This T cell receptor beta chain was captured in a study of CXCR3-negative and CXCR3-positive naive CD8 T cells. Regarding the study as a whole: CXCR3-positive naive cells had TRB CDR3s that were more hydrophobic than CXCR3-negative naive cells had. TRBV-TRBJ usage was alike in naive CXCR3-negative and CXCR3-positive cells but differed in memory cells.

Naive CD8+ T lymphocytes were specified as CD45RO-CCR7+CD27+CD95-. Germline V gives CDR1 SGHKS, CDR2 YYEKEE (reference sequence). CDR3 length: 17 residues. Preparation of TRB cDNA libraries relied on 5' RACE carrying UMI labels. TCRdb reprocessed the 5' RACE reads and keeps a single row for each CDR3 protein, giving no DNA. The sample includes tens of thousands of distinct CDR3 sequences. Note on this clonotype: Its specificity is unknown.

Sequenced sample: naive CXCR3+ CD8+ T cells from blood. Subset denoted: CD45RO-CCR7+CD27+CD95- naive CD8+ T cells expressing CXCR3 (TNR3+). J is TRBJ2-3 and V is TRBV5-5; the D call of TRBD1 rests on TCRdb alone, since no DNA is present to check it. The source of this sequence is a human donor in good health. Some clones in this sample may be carry-over from other donors' samples. The CDR3 loop reads CASLFTPGQGAVDTQYF.